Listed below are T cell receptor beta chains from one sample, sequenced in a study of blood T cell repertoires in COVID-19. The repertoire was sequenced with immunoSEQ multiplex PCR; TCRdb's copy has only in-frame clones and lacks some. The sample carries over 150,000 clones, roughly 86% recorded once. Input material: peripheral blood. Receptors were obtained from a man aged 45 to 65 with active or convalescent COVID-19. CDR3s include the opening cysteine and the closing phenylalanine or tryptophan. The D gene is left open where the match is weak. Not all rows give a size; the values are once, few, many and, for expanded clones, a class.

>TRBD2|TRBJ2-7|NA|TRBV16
CASSQLSGGASEQYF
TGTGCCAGCAGCCAACTTAGCGGGGGGGCCTCCGAGCAGTACTTC
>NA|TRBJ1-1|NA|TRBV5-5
CASSLLRGETEAFF
TGTGCCAGCAGCTTGCTTCGGGGGGAGACTGAAGCTTTCTTT
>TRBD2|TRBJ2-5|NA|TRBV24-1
CATSDPGLAGKETQYF
TGTGCCACCAGTGATCCGGGACTAGCGGGAAAAGAGACCCAGTACTTC
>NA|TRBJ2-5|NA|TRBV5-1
CASSLVQQETQYF
TGCGCCAGCAGCTTGGTCCAGCAAGAGACCCAGTACTTC
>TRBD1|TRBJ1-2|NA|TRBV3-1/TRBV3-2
CASSQDLGQGPWRVGYTF
TGTGCCAGCAGCCAAGATTTAGGACAGGGGCCGTGGCGAGTTGGCTACACCTTC
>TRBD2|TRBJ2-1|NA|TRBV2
CASSGTGTSGRRSYNEQFF
TGTGCCAGCAGTGGGACCGGGACTAGCGGGAGGCGCTCCTACAATGAGCAGTTCTTC
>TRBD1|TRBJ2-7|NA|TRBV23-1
CASSHGTVSYEQYF
TGCGCCAGCAGTCACGGGACAGTCTCCTACGAGCAGTACTTC
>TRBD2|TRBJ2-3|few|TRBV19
CASSIGAGGPWDTQYF
TGTGCCAGTAGTATAGGAGCGGGAGGGCCATGGGATACGCAGTATTTT
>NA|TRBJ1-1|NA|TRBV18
CASSPLGGGRGAEAFF
TGTGCCAGCTCACCACTGGGCGGGGGCCGTGGGGCTGAAGCTTTCTTT
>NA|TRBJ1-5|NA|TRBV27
CASISWWGVVSNQPQHF
TGTGCCAGCATTTCCTGGTGGGGGGTCGTAAGCAATCAGCCCCAGCATTTT
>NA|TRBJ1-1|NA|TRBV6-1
CASSEGPPVGGTEAFF
TGTGCCAGCAGTGAAGGACCCCCCGTGGGAGGGACTGAAGCTTTCTTT
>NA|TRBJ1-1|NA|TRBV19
CASSISKAANTEAFF
TGTGCCAGTAGTATAAGTAAGGCGGCGAACACTGAAGCTTTCTTT
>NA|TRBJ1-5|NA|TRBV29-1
CSVDVGSNQPQHF
TGCAGCGTTGACGTCGGGAGCAATCAGCCCCAGCATTTT
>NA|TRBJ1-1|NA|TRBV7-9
CASSLAAGVMNTEAFF
TGTGCCAGCAGCTTAGCGGCAGGGGTTATGAACACTGAAGCTTTCTTT
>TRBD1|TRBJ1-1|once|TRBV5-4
CASRFDRGDTEAFF
TGTGCCAGCAGGTTCGACAGGGGGGACACTGAAGCTTTCTTT
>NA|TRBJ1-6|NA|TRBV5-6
CASSLASDSPLHF
TGTGCCAGCAGCTTGGCGTCGGATTCACCCCTCCACTTT
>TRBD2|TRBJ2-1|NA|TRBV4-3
CASSQEASGGNEQFF
TGCGCCAGCAGCCAAGAAGCTAGCGGGGGCAATGAGCAGTTCTTC
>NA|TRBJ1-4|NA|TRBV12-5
CASGLVPRGSTNEKLFF
TGTGCTAGTGGTTTGGTACCCAGGGGAAGCACTAATGAAAAACTGTTTTTT
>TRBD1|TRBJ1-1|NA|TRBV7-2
CASSVDRGYTEAFF
TGTGCCAGCAGCGTTGACAGGGGTTATACTGAAGCTTTCTTT
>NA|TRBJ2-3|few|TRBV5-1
CASSAEGSASTDTQYF
TGCGCCAGCAGCGCTGAAGGAAGCGCTAGCACAGATACGCAGTATTTT
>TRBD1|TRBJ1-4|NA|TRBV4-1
CASSHPGGTGDEKLFF
TGCGCCAGCAGCCACCCAGGGGGGACAGGGGATGAAAAACTGTTTTTT
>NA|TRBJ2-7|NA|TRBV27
CASRVVGDTSYEQYF
TGTGCCAGCAGGGTCGTCGGGGACACCTCCTACGAGCAGTACTTC
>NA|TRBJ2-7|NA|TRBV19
CASSIGSDAEQYF
TGTGCCAGTAGTATAGGAAGCGACGCCGAGCAGTACTTC
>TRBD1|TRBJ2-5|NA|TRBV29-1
CSVIPGQGAVRGQETQYF
TGCAGCGTTATACCGGGACAGGGGGCGGTAAGAGGCCAAGAGACCCAGTACTTC
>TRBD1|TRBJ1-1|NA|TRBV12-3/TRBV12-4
CASSFTGDTEAFF
TGTGCCAGCAGTTTTACAGGGGACACTGAAGCTTTCTTT
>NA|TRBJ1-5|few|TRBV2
CASSEWTSQGGQPQHF
TGTGCCAGCAGTGAATGGACATCTCAAGGGGGTCAGCCCCAGCATTTT
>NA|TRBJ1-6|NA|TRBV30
CAWTSSRNSPLHF
TGTGCCTGGACCTCATCGAGGAATTCACCCCTCCACTTT
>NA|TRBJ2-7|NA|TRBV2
CASSGEEQYF
TGTGCCAGCAGTGGCGAGGAGCAGTACTTC
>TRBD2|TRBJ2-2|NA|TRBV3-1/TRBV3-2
CASSQLAGGLGPGELFF
TGTGCCAGCAGCCAACTAGCGGGGGGGTTGGGCCCCGGGGAGCTGTTTTTT
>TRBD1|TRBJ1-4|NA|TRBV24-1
CATSNSGTGDEKLFF
TGTGCCACCAGTAACTCCGGGACAGGGGATGAAAAACTGTTTTTT
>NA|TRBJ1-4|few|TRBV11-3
CASSSRAFADKLFF
TGTGCCAGCAGCTCCAGGGCCTTCGCCGATAAACTGTTTTTT
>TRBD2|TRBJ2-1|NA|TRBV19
CASTDSGSYNEQFF
TGTGCCAGTACTGATAGCGGGAGCTACAATGAGCAGTTCTTC
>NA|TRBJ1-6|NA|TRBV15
CATSRDPGGYDNSPLHF
TGTGCCACCAGCAGAGACCCCGGCGGGTACGATAATTCACCCCTCCACTTT
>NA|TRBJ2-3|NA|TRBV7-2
CASSLGQGTDTQYF
TGTGCCAGCAGCTTAGGACAGGGCACAGATACGCAGTATTTT
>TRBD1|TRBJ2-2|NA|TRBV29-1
CSVAGTGNTGELFF
TGCAGCGTTGCCGGGACAGGAAACACCGGGGAGCTGTTTTTT
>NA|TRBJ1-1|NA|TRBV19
CASSMRHPNTEAFF
TGTGCCAGTAGTATGCGACACCCGAACACTGAAGCTTTCTTT
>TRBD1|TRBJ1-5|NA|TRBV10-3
CAIRGTGDSNQPQHF
TGTGCCATCAGGGGGACAGGGGATAGCAATCAGCCCCAGCATTTT
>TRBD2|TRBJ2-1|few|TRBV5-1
CASRPPSGVGANEQFF
TGCGCCAGCAGACCTCCGAGCGGGGTTGGGGCTAATGAGCAGTTCTTC
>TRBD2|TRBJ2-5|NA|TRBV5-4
CASSQAGAGETQYF
TGTGCCAGCAGCCAAGCGGGAGCGGGGGAGACCCAGTACTTC
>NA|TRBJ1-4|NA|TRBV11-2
CASSFVQVNEKLFF
TGTGCCAGCAGCTTTGTACAAGTTAATGAAAAACTGTTTTTT
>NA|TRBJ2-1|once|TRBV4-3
CASSQDRAGGYNEQFF
TGCGCCAGCAGCCAAGATAGGGCCGGAGGGTACAATGAGCAGTTCTTC
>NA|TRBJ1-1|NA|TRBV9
CASSVAGGGTEAFF
TGTGCCAGCAGCGTAGCTGGGGGGGGGACTGAAGCTTTCTTT
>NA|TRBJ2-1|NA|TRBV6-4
CASSDSSGSYNEQFF
TGTGCCAGCAGTGACTCGAGCGGGTCCTACAATGAGCAGTTCTTC
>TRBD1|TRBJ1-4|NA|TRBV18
CASSPGQGGEKLFF
TGTGCCAGCTCGCCCGGACAGGGCGGTGAAAAACTGTTTTTT
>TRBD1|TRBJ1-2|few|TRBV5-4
CASSVGQGEGYTF
TGTGCCAGCAGCGTGGGACAGGGGGAAGGCTACACCTTC
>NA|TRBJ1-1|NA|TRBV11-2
CASSLVRGNTEAFF
TGTGCCAGCAGCTTAGTACGCGGAAACACTGAAGCTTTCTTT